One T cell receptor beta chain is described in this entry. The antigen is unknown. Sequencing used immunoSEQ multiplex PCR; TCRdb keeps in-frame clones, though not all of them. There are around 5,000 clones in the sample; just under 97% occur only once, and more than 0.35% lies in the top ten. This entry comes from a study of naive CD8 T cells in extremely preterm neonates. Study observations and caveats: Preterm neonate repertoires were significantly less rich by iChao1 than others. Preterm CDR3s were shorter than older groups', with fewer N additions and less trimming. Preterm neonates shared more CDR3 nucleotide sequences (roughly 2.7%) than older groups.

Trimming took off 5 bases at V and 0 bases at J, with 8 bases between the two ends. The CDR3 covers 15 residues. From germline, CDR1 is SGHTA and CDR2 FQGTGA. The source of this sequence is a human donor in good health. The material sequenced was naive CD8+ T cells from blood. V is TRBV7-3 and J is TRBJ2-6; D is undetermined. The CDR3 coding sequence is TGTGCCAGCAGCGTTACTAACTCTGGGGCCAACGTCCTGACTTTC. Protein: CASSVTNSGANVLTF.